Following are 20 T cell receptor beta chains from one sample sequenced in a study of Graves' ophthalmopathy and Graves' hyperthyroidism (dated by TCRdb to the late 2010s). The sequencer listed for this sample is Illumina HiSeq 2000. For repertoire sequencing, the TCR beta CDR3 regions were amplified from RNA transcripts. HTBI primers and the Qiagen OneStep RT-PCR kit were used in a first-round RT-PCR, which was followed by a second-round multiplex PCR, size selection and purification. TCRdb cleaned the public reads at Q25 with fastp, built clones with MiXCR and kept in-frame beta chains. Records with the same CDR3 protein are collapsed into one entry carrying the most frequent genes and DNA. The sample contains hundreds of thousands of distinct CDR3 sequences, approximately 39% of them found a single time. The ten largest make up more than 2.5% of the sample. The source material was peripheral blood. The receptors originated from an adult man with Graves' ophthalmopathy.

This chain joins TRBV11-2 and TRBJ1-1; D gene unclear. This CDR3 is built from 12 residues. The germline V gene has CDR1 SGHAT and CDR2 FQNNGV. Deletions cut 1 base from V and 6 bases from J, with 6 bases between. This CDR3 is CASSLGIPEAFF. The DNA of the CDR3 is TGTGCCAGCAGCTTAGGGATCCCTGAAGCTTTCTTT.

J is TRBJ1-2 and V is TRBV29-1, with 8 positions matching TRBD1. V trimming: 7 bases; J trimming: 7 bases; junction bases outside the gene matches: 5. Germline V gene lookup returns CDR1 SQVTM and CDR2 ANQGSEA. CDR3 length equals 11 residues. The CDR3 spells CSADRGGGYTF. DNA for the CDR3: TGCAGCGCCGACAGGGGAGGTGGCTACACCTTC.

This clonotype appeared many times. The chain recombines TRBV29-1 with TRBJ2-2; D ambiguous. Trimming removed 0 bases from V and 0 bases from J, with 11 bases in between. The CDR3 has 16 residues. The germline V gene encodes CDR1 SQVTM and CDR2 ANQGSEA. CDR3 sequence: CSVEDPARSNTGELFF. The CDR3, as DNA: TGCAGCGTTGAAGATCCGGCACGGTCGAACACCGGGGAGCTGTTTTTT.

This clonotype was counted ten times or more. J is TRBJ2-7 and V is TRBV7-3; 7 nucleotides match TRBD2. The CDR3 has 15 amino acids. Per the germline V gene, CDR1 is SGHTA and CDR2 is FQGTGA. The V segment lost 4 bases and the J segment 7 bases; nucleotides outside the gene matches: 13. CDR3 coding DNA: TGTGCCAGCAGCTCCGGTGGGAGGGGCCGGGGAGAGCAGTACTTC. Protein sequence: CASSSGGRGRGEQYF.

Worth noting for this clonotype: The CDR3 carries no conserved terminal phenylalanine or tryptophan, so it likely arises from a read error. The chain combines TRBV15 with TRBJ2-6; D might be TRBD1 (6 bases). Germline V gene data show CDR1 as LNHNV and CDR2 as YYDKDF (reference sequence). The CDR3 is 15 residues long. Between the trimmed V and J ends, which lost 4 bases and 4 bases, there was a span of 11 bases. The CDR3 sequence is CATSIDRSGANVLTP. In DNA, the CDR3 is TGTGCCACCAGCATCGACAGGTCAGGGGCCAACGTCCTGACTCCA.

This clonotype appeared many times. The chain links TRBV2 to TRBJ1-2; no reliable D call. The V end lost 6 bases, the J end lost 4 bases, and 15 bases lay between the germline ends. This CDR3 contains 14 residues. Looked up from germline, CDR1 is SNHLY and CDR2 is FYNNEI. The CDR3 sequence: CASRWITESYGYTF. In nucleotides, the CDR3 is TGTGCCAGCAGGTGGATTACCGAGAGCTATGGCTACACCTTC.

V is TRBV9 and J is TRBJ1-2, with a weak D call TRBD1 (5 bases). The length of the CDR3 is 14 residues. In germline, CDR1 is SGDLS, CDR2 YYNGEE. Trimming removed 4 bases at V and 6 bases at J, with 16 bases between. Here the CDR3 DNA reads TGTGCCAGCAGCAGTTATAGACAGCTCAATGGCTACACCTTC. This codes for CASSSYRQLNGYTF.

CDR3 DNA sequence: TGTGCCAGCTCACCCCCATCCGGACAGGGCGCGGCTCAGCCCCAGCATTTT. Translation gives CASSPPSGQGAAQPQHF. The rearrangement uses TRBV9 and TRBJ1-5, with 8 bases lining up with TRBD1. With V trimmed by 7 bases and J by 6 bases, 18 bases remained unmatched. Germline CDR1 and CDR2: SGDLS and YYNGEE. The CDR3 extends over 17 amino acids.

This clonotype was seen a single time. This chain connects TRBV20-1 to TRBJ1-2; 7 nucleotides agree with TRBD1. V was clipped by 8 bases and J by 4 bases; unmatched bases: 10. In germline, CDR1 is DFQATT, CDR2 SNEGSKA (reference sequence). The CDR3 is 13 amino acids. The CDR3 nucleotides are TGCAGTTACTCGAGAGGGGGCAGCTATGGCTACACCTTC. Translated, it gives CSYSRGGSYGYTF.

This clonotype occurred a few times. This rearrangement joins TRBV29-1 to TRBJ2-5; a possible D gene is TRBD2 (6 bases). The J call may be incorrect, as the DNA end agrees better with TRBJ2-1. The CDR3 is made up of 12 amino acids. Looked up from germline, CDR1 is SQVTM and CDR2 is ANQGSEA. CDR3 coding DNA: TGCAGCGTTGAGGGGGGTGGGAATGAGCAGTTCTTC. Translation: CSVEGGGNEQFF.

The sample holds one count of this clonotype. Possible read error: a much larger clone is one base away. CDR3 in amino acids: CASSVAGGRKTEAFF. In DNA form, the CDR3 reads TGTGCCAGCAGCGTAGCTGGGGGGCGGAAAACTGAAGCTTTCTTT. The chain carries TRBV9 and TRBJ1-1; tentative D call: TRBD1 (6 bases). V was clipped by 0 bases and J by 5 bases, with 14 bases between them. In germline, CDR1 is SGDLS, CDR2 YYNGEE. The CDR3 loop spans 15 amino acids.

At least ten counts were recorded for this clonotype. This chain connects TRBV29-1 to TRBJ2-5; D is unresolved. The CDR3 contains 12 residues. Germline CDR1 reads SQVTM; CDR2 reads ANQGSEA. V lost 1 base to trimming and J lost 2 bases, with 5 bases between them. Here the CDR3 DNA reads TGCAGCGTTGAAGGGTGGCAAGAGACCCAGTACTTC. Protein: CSVEGWQETQYF.

This clonotype was recorded once. The germline gene is not matched at one end of the junction; a read error may be the cause. The V call is TRBV7-8, the J call TRBJ1-5; D is possibly TRBD1 (5 bases). The CDR3 has 13 residues. CDR1 and CDR2 (germline): SGHVS, FQNEAQ. This CDR3 is CASSSGVDQPQHF. The CDR3 DNA reads TGCGCCAGCAGCTCGGGGGTGGATCAGCCCCAGCATTTT.

This clonotype was seen a handful of times. J is TRBJ1-2 and V is TRBV20-1, with 8 bases that match TRBD1. The CDR3 runs 16 residues. The trim removed 5 bases at V and 4 bases at J, leaving 15 bases unmatched. Germline V CDR1 and CDR2: DFQATT, SNEGSKA (reference sequence). CDR3 sequence: CSAADRGARPFYGYTF. CDR3 DNA: TGCAGTGCTGCAGACAGGGGCGCCAGGCCCTTCTATGGCTACACCTTC.

Comment on this clonotype: Relative to the germline gene, one junction end is altered; a read error may explain this. The CDR3 sequence: CASSTALTGFNYGYTF. The DNA of the CDR3 is TGTGCCAGCAGTACCGCCTTAACAGGGTTTAACTATGGCTACACCTTC. This sequence joins TRBV10-3 and TRBJ1-2; D is possibly TRBD1 (6 bases). There are 16 residues in the CDR3. Germline CDR1 ENHRY, CDR2 SYGVKD.

In this sample, this clonotype turned up a few times. The gene calls are TRBV9 and TRBJ1-1; D may be TRBD1 (5 bases). The CDR3 totals 15 residues. V lost 7 bases, J lost 3 bases, and 19 bases lay in between. CDR1 is SGDLS and CDR2 is YYNGEE in the germline V gene. CDR3 residues: CASSPGQGGDTEAFF. The CDR3 nucleotides read TGTGCCAGCTCACCGGGCCAGGGAGGGGACACTGAAGCTTTCTTT.

V gene TRBV7-2 combines with J gene TRBJ1-5; a weak D match, TRBD1 (5 bases). This CDR3 contains 15 residues. The V gene lost 2 bases and the J gene lost 2 bases, with 10 bases spanning the gap. The germline CDR1 and CDR2 sequences are SGHTA and FQGNSA. CDR3 region: CASSLNSGGNQPQHF. In nucleotides, the CDR3 is TGTGCCAGCAGCTTAAACTCGGGGGGCAATCAGCCCCAGCATTTT.

This clonotype has at least ten counts. The gene calls are TRBV25-1 and TRBJ2-7; 8 bases line up with TRBD2. V dropped 4 bases and J dropped 4; count of bases not matched to a gene: 3. The CDR3 is 13 amino acids. The germline V gene has CDR1 MGHDK and CDR2 SYGVNS. Here the CDR3 DNA reads TGTGCCAGCAGTGCGGGGGGGCTGTACGAGCAGTACTTC. The encoded protein is CASSAGGLYEQYF.

This clonotype has at least ten counts. The chain joins TRBV7-6 to TRBJ2-5, with 7 bases lining up with TRBD2. The junction had 9 bases not matched to a gene; V was cut back by 3 bases and J by 2 bases. The CDR3 loop spans 16 amino acids. CDR1 and CDR2 (germline): SGHVS, FNYEAQ. The CDR3 spells CASSFAGAGEQETQYF. In nucleotides, the CDR3 is TGTGCCAGCAGCTTTGCTGGGGCGGGGGAGCAAGAGACCCAGTACTTC.

This clonotype was counted at least ten times. The chain has TRBV19 and TRBJ1-2, with D possibly being TRBD1 (5 bases). Trimming stripped 6 bases from V and 8 bases from J, with 13 bases between. CDR1 and CDR2 (germline): LNHDA, SQIVND (reference sequence). The CDR3 is 12 amino acids. In nucleotides, the CDR3 is TGTGCCAGTAGATGGGGGGATTGGGGCTACACCTTC. Amino acid sequence: CASRWGDWGYTF.